Shown below are 5 T cell receptor beta chains from a single sample sequenced in a study of spatial heterogeneity in lung cancer. As to time point: blood at routine non-recurrence follow-up after resection. One entry per CDR3 protein results from TCRdb running MiXCR on the 5' RACE reads. The table has 60,000 to 85,000 distinct CDR3 sequences, around 9.3% seen once; the top ten hold approximately 1.8%. Sequencing was performed on PBMCs, taken at follow-up. These receptors came from a female donor with early-stage non-small cell lung cancer.

The chain's CDR3 is CASGAGFQETQYF. As DNA, the CDR3 is TGTGCCAGTGGAGCGGGTTTCCAAGAGACCCAGTACTTC. The V call is TRBV14, the J call TRBJ2-5, with D possibly matching TRBD2 (6 bases). In germline, CDR1 is SGHDN, CDR2 FVKESK. Trimming took off 9 bases at V and 1 base at J, with 12 bases between the two ends. This CDR3 has 13 residues.

A remark on this clonotype: Being one base from a much bigger clone, this may be a read error. The J gene is TRBJ2-7, the V gene TRBV3-1, with D perhaps matching TRBD2 (5 bases). The CDR3 is 14 amino acids. Germline lookup yields CDR1 LGHDT and CDR2 YNNKEL (reference sequence). V lost 0 bases and J 5 bases, leaving 11 bases between the germline ends. This CDR3 is CASSQELVGDEQYF. CDR3 DNA: TGTGCCAGCAGCCAAGAACTAGTGGGAGACGAGCAGTACTTC.

A few counts support this clonotype. The chain recombines TRBV10-3 with TRBJ1-5; maybe TRBD1 (5 bases). CDR3 length equals 13 residues. The germline V and J ends were trimmed by 6 bases and 7 bases, with 13 bases remaining between them. Germline V gives CDR1 ENHRY, CDR2 SYGVKD. Here the CDR3 DNA reads TGTGCCATCAGGGCGGGGGGAGACCAGCCCCAGCATTTT. Protein: CAIRAGGDQPQHF.

This clonotype was picked up a small number of times. The chain couples TRBV9 to TRBJ2-3; D is unclear. CDR1 and CDR2 from the germline V gene are SGDLS and YYNGEE. Trimming removed 0 bases at V and 4 bases at J, with 6 bases between. This CDR3 comprises 13 residues. This chain's CDR3 is CASSVGRADTQYF. In DNA form, the CDR3 reads TGTGCCAGCAGCGTAGGAAGGGCAGATACGCAGTATTTT.

This clonotype was detected many times. V and J are TRBV19 and TRBJ2-1, with 8 bases lining up with TRBD1. The CDR3 runs 17 residues. In germline, CDR1 is LNHDA, CDR2 SQIVND (reference sequence). Unmatched junction bases numbered 11, after V lost 0 bases and J lost 7 bases. CDR3 bases: TGTGCCAGTAGTATAGATCTCCCGGGACAGGAGAGGAATGAGCAGTTCTTC. Its translation: CASSIDLPGQERNEQFF.